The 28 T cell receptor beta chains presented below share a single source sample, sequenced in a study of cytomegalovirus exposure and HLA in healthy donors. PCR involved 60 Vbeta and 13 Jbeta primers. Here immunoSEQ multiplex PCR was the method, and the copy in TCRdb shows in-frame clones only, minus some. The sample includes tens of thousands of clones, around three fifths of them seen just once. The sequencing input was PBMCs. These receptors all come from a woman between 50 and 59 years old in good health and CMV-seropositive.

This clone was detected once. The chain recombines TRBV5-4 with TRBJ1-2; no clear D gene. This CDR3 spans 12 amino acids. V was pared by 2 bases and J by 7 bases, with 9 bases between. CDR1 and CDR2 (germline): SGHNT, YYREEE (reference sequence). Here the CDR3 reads CASSFSSFGYTF. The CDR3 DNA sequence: TGTGCCAGCAGCTTCTCCAGTTTTGGCTACACCTTC. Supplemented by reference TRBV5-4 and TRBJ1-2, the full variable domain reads ETGVTQSPTHLIKTRGQQVTLRCSSQSGHNTVSWYQQALGQGPQFIFQYYREEENGRGNFPPRFSGLQFPNYSSELNVNALELDDSALYLCASSFSSFGYTFGSGTRLTVV.

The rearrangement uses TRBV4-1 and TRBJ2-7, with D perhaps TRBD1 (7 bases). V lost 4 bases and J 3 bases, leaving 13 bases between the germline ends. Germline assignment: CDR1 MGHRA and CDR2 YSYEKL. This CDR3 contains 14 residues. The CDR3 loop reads CASSPGQDYYEQYF. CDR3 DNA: TGCGCCAGCAGCCCCGGACAGGACTACTACGAGCAGTACTTC.

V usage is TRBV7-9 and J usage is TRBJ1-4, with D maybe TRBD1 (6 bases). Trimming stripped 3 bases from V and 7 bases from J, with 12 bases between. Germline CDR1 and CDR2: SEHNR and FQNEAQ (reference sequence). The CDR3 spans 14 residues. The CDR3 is CASSFFQGTEKLFF. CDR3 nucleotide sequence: TGTGCCAGCAGCTTTTTCCAGGGGACTGAAAAACTGTTTTTT.

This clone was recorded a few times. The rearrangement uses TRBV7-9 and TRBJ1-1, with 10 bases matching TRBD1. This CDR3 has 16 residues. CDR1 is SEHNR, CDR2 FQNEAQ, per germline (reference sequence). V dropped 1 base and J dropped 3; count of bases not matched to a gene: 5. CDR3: CASSLEATGGYTEAFF. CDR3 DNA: TGTGCCAGCAGCTTAGAAGCGACAGGGGGCTACACTGAAGCTTTCTTT.

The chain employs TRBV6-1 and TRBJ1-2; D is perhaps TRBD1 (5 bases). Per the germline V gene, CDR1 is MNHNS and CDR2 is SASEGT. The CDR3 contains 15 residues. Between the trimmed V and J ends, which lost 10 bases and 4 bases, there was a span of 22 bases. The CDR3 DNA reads TGTGCCACCCTCCCGGTGGGGGGATCCCTCTATGGCTACACCTTC. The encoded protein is CATLPVGGSLYGYTF.

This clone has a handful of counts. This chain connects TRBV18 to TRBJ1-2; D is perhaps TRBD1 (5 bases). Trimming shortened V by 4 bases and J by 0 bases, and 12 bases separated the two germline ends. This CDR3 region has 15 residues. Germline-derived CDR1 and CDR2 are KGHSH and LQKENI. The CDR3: CASSQQDVPNYGYTF. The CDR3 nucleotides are TGTGCCAGCTCACAACAGGATGTCCCTAACTATGGCTACACCTTC.

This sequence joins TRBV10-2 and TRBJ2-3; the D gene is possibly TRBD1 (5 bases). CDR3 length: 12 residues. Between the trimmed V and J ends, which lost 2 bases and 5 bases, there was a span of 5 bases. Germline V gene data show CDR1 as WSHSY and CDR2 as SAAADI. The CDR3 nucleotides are TGCGCCAGCAGTGAGAGGGGAGATACGCAGTATTTT. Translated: CASSERGDTQYF.

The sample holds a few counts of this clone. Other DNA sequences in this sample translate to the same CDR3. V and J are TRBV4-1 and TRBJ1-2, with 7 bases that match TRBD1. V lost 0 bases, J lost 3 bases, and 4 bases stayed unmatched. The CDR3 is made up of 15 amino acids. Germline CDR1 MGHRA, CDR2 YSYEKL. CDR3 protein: CASSQDRGSDYGYTF. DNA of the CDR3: TGCGCCAGCAGCCAAGACAGGGGGAGCGACTATGGCTACACCTTC.

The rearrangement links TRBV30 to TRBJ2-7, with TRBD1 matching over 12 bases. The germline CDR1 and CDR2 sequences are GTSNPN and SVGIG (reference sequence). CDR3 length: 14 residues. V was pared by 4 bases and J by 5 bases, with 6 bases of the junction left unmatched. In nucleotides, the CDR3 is TGTGCCTGGACGCCGGGACAGGGGGCCCACGAGCAGTACTTC. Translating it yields CAWTPGQGAHEQYF.

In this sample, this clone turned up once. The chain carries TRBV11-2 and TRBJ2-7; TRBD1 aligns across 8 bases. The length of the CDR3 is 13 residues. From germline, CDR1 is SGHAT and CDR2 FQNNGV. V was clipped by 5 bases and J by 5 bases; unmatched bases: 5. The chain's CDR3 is CASSPGQGNEQYF. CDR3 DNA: TGTGCCAGCAGCCCCGGACAGGGCAACGAGCAGTACTTC.

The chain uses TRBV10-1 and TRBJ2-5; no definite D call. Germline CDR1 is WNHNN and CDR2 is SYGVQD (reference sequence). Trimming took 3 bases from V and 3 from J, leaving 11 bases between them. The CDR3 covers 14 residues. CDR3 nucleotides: TGCGCCAGCAGTGAAGTCTACAGAGAAGAGACCCAGTACTTC. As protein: CASSEVYREETQYF.

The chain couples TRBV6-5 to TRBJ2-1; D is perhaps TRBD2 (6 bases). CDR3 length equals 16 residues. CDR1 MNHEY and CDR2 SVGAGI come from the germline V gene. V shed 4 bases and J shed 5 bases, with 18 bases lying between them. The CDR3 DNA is TGTGCCAGCAGTTCCTACGACGTGGGGGGACACAATGAGCAGTTCTTC. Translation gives CASSSYDVGGHNEQFF.

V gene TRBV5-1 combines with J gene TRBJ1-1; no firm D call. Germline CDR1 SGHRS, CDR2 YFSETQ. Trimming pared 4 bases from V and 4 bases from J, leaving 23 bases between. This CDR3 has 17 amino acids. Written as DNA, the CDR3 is TGCGCCAGCAGCCCCTTACCCGTCACAGAGCGGGGCACTGAAGCTTTCTTT. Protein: CASSPLPVTERGTEAFF.

This CDR3 is CASSLGFGTGQLAGELFF. The CDR3 bases are TGTGCCAGCAGCTTAGGGTTTGGCACGGGACAGCTAGCCGGGGAGCTGTTTTTT. The chain combines TRBV7-9 with TRBJ2-2, with 7 bases matching TRBD1. J gave up 6 bases and V 1 base, and 14 bases lay outside the gene matches. This CDR3 is built from 18 residues. CDR1 SEHNR and CDR2 FQNEAQ come from the germline V gene (reference sequence).

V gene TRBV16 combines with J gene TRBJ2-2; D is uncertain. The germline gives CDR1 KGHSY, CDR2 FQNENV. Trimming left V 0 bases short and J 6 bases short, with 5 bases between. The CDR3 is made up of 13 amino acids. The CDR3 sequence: CASSQSTAGELFF. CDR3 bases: TGTGCCAGCAGCCAATCTACAGCCGGGGAGCTGTTTTTT.

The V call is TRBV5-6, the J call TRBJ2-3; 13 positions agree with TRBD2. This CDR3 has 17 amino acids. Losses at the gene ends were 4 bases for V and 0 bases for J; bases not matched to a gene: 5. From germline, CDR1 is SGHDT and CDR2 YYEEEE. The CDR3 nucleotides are TGTGCCAGCAGCCGGACTAGCGGGGGCTTTAGCACAGATACGCAGTATTTT. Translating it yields CASSRTSGGFSTDTQYF.

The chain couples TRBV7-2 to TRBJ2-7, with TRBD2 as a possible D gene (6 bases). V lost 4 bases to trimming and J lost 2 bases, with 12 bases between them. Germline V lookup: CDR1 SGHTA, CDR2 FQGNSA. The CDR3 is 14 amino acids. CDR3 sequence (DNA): TGTGCCAGCAGCTACACTAGCCGTCCCTACGAGCAGTACTTC. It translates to CASSYTSRPYEQYF.

The CDR3 region has the DNA TGTGCCAGTAGTATTGAGTGGGGACAGTTAGATCAGCCCCAGCATTTT. Protein: CASSIEWGQLDQPQHF. This chain links TRBV19 with TRBJ1-5; 7 bases are a match to TRBD1. CDR1 is LNHDA, CDR2 SQIVND, per germline (reference sequence). The J segment lost 5 bases and the V segment lost 3 bases, leaving 10 bases of the junction unmatched. The length of the CDR3 is 16 residues.

The CDR3 here is CSAGGTGGAYEQYF. The CDR3 region has the DNA TGCAGCGCGGGCGGGACAGGGGGCGCCTACGAGCAGTACTTC. The chain has TRBV29-1 and TRBJ2-7; TRBD1 aligns across 12 bases. The CDR3 sequence is 14 residues long. J lost 2 bases, V lost 7 bases, and 6 bases had no gene match. Germline CDR1 SQVTM, CDR2 ANQGSEA.

The CDR3 is CASSLSMLGGPYEQYF. The CDR3 DNA is TGTGCCAGCAGCTTATCGATGTTGGGGGGACCCTACGAGCAGTACTTC. The chain joins TRBV7-2 to TRBJ2-7; tentative D call: TRBD2 (6 bases). Between the trimmed V and J ends, which lost 2 bases and 2 bases, there was a span of 16 bases. The CDR3 consists of 16 residues. CDR1 SGHTA and CDR2 FQGNSA come from the germline V gene. Complete variable domain (other parts from reference TRBV7-2 and TRBJ2-7): GAGVSQSPSNKVTEKGKDVELRCDPISGHTALYWYRQSLGQGLEFLIYFQGNSAPDKSGLPSDRFSAERTGGSVSTLTIQRTQQEDSAVYLCASSLSMLGGPYEQYFGPGTRLTVT.

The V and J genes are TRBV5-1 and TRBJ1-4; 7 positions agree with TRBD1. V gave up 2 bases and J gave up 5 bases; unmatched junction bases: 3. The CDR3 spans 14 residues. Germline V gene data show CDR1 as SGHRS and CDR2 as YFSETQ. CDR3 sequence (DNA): TGCGCCAGCAGCTTAGGACAGGAGAATGAAAAACTGTTTTTT. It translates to CASSLGQENEKLFF.

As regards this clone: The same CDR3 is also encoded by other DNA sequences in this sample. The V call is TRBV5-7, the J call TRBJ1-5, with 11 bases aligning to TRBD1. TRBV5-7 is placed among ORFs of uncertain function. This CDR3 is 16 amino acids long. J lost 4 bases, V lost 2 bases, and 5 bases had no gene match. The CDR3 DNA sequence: TGTGCCAGCAGCTTCGGGACAGGGGGTTATAATCAGCCCCAGCATTTT. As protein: CASSFGTGGYNQPQHF.

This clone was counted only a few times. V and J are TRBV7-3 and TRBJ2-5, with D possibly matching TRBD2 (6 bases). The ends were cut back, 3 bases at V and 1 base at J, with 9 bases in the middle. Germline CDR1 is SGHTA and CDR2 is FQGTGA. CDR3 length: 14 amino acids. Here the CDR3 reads CASSLMGGQETQYF. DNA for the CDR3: TGTGCCAGCAGCTTGATGGGGGGCCAAGAGACCCAGTACTTC. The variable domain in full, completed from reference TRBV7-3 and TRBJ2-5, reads GAGVSQTPSNKVTEKGKYVELRCDPISGHTALYWYRQSLGQGPEFLIYFQGTGAADDSGLPNDRFFAVRPEGSVSTLKIQRTERGDSAVYLCASSLMGGQETQYFGPGTRLLVL.

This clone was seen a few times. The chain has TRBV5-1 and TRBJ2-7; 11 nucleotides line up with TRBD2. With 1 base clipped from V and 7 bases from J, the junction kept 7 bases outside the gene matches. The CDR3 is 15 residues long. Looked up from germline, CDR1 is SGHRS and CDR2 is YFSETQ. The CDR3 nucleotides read TGCGCCAGCAGCTTGAAGACTAGCGGGGTGGGGGAGCAGTACTTC. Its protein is CASSLKTSGVGEQYF. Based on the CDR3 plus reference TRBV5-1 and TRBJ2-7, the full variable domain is KAGVTQTPRYLIKTRGQQVTLSCSPISGHRSVSWYQQTPGQGLQFLFEYFSETQRNKGNFPGRFSGRQFSNSRSEMNVSTLELGDSALYLCASSLKTSGVGEQYFGPGTRLTVT.

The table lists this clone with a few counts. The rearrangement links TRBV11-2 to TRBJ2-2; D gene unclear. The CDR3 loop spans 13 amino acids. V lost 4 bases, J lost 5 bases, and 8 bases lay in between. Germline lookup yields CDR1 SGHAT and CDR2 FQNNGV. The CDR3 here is CASSSSYTGELFF. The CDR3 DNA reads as TGTGCCAGCAGCTCCTCGTATACCGGGGAGCTGTTTTTT. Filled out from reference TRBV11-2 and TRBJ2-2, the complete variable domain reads EAGVAQSPRYKIIEKRQSVAFWCNPISGHATLYWYQQILGQGPKLLIQFQNNGVVDDSQLPKDRFSAERLKGVDSTLKIQPAKLEDSAVYLCASSSSYTGELFFGEGSRLTVL.

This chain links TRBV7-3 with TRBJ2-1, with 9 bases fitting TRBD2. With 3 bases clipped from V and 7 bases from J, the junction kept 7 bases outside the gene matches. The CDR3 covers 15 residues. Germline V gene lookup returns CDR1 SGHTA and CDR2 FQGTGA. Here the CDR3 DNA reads TGTGCCAGCAGCTTTGCGGGGGGGCCAGGAAATGAGCAGTTCTTC. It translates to CASSFAGGPGNEQFF.

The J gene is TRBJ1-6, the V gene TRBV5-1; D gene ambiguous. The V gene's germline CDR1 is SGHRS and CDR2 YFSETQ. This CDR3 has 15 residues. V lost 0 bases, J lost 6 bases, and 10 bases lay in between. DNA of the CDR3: TGCGCCAGCAGCTTGGATAGCAACCTTAATTCACCCCTCCACTTT. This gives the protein CASSLDSNLNSPLHF.

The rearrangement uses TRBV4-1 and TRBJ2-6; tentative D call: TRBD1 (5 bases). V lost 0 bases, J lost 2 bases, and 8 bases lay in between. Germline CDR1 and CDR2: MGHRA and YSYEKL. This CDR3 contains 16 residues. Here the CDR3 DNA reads TGCGCCAGCAGCCAAGAGTTAGGGGCTGGGGCCAACGTCCTGACTTTC. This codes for CASSQELGAGANVLTF.